What follows are 31 T cell receptor beta chains derived from one specimen sequenced in a study of T cell responses to AZD1222 COVID-19 vaccine. Generated by immunoSEQ multiplex PCR, the TCRdb table keeps only in-frame clones and is missing some. The sample consists of 150,000 to 200,000 clones, just over 90% of them appearing once. Here the sequenced sample was peripheral blood, taken 28 days after the second dose of the MenACWY control vaccine. These receptor sequences come from an adult who received the MenACWY meningococcal vaccine as a control.

The chain is built from TRBV7-2 and TRBJ1-2; D remains unclear. V was trimmed by 5 bases and J by 0 bases, leaving 16 bases between them. Looked up from germline, CDR1 is SGHTA and CDR2 is FQGNSA. CDR3 length: 16 residues. The CDR3 loop reads CASSPAVGNTNYGYTF. For the CDR3, the DNA is TGTGCCAGCAGCCCCGCGGTGGGGAACACTAACTATGGCTACACCTTC.

V usage is TRBV29-1 and J usage is TRBJ1-1; D possibly corresponds to TRBD1 (6 bases). With 2 bases removed from V and 2 bases from J, the gap between germline ends came to 12 bases. CDR1 and CDR2 from the germline V gene are SQVTM and ANQGSEA. The CDR3 has 14 amino acids. CDR3 loop: CSVERGGSNTEAFF. The CDR3 coding sequence is TGCAGCGTTGAACGGGGGGGCAGCAACACTGAAGCTTTCTTT.

The rearrangement uses TRBV5-4 and TRBJ1-4; TRBD1 matches 8 bases. V trimming: 0 bases; J trimming: 8 bases; junction bases outside the gene matches: 9. The CDR3 length is 16 residues. Germline CDR1 reads SGHNT; CDR2 reads YYREEE (reference sequence). Here the CDR3 DNA reads TGTGCCAGCAGCTTGGGCTTGGGACAGGCGGGGGAAAAACTGTTTTTT. Translating gives CASSLGLGQAGEKLFF.

The chain recombines TRBV6-5 with TRBJ2-5; TRBD1 or TRBD2 may be the D gene (5 bases each). The germline CDR1 and CDR2 sequences are MNHEY and SVGAGI. Trimming removed 7 bases from V and 1 base from J, with 10 bases in between. The CDR3 length is 13 residues. The CDR3 region is CASIPRGQETQYF. CDR3 bases: TGTGCCAGCATTCCGAGGGGCCAAGAGACCCAGTACTTC.

The chain is built from TRBV19 and TRBJ1-2; D not resolved. CDR3 size: 13 residues. The germline V and J ends were trimmed by 7 bases and 4 bases, with 13 bases remaining between them. The germline V gene has CDR1 LNHDA and CDR2 SQIVND (reference sequence). CDR3 nucleotides: TGTGCCAGTAAGTCCGAGACCGCCTATGGCTACACCTTC. This codes for CASKSETAYGYTF. The full variable domain, with the rest looked up from reference TRBV19 and TRBJ1-2, is DGGITQSPKYLFRKEGQNVTLSCEQNLNHDAMYWYRQDPGQGLRLIYYSQIVNDFQKGDIAEGYSVSREKKESFPLTVTSAQKNPTAFYLCASKSETAYGYTFGSGTRLTVV.

V is TRBV5-1 and J is TRBJ1-1; no reliable D call. The germline V gene encodes CDR1 SGHRS and CDR2 YFSETQ. V lost 3 bases, J lost 0 bases, and 6 bases lay in between. This CDR3 is built from 13 residues. The CDR3 nucleotides are TGCGCCAGCAGCTCTCGGTTGAACACTGAAGCTTTCTTT. Translated, it gives CASSSRLNTEAFF.

This clone has a single count. The V call is TRBV29-1, the J call TRBJ1-4; 7 positions match TRBD1. With 6 bases clipped from V and 5 bases from J, the junction kept 9 bases outside the gene matches. CDR3 length: 14 residues. The V gene's germline CDR1 is SQVTM and CDR2 ANQGSEA. CDR3 amino acids: CSVLRDSGNEKLFF. The CDR3 region has the DNA TGCAGCGTGCTACGGGACAGCGGGAATGAAAAACTGTTTTTT.

V and J are TRBV21-1 and TRBJ2-1; TRBD1, the table's D call, lacks a check against the DNA. TRBV21-1 is reported as a pseudogene. There are 17 residues in the CDR3. The chain's CDR3 is CASSSPAGTGTYNEQFF. In DNA, the CDR3 is TGTGCCAGCAGCAGCCCTGCCGGGACAGGGACCTACAATGAGCAGTTCTTC.

The chain joins TRBV7-9 to TRBJ1-4; D remains unclear. V shed 1 base and J shed 5 bases, with 5 bases lying between them. The CDR3 runs 13 residues. From germline, CDR1 is SEHNR and CDR2 FQNEAQ (reference sequence). The CDR3 coding sequence is TGTGCCAGCAGCTTAGAGTTCAATGAAAAACTGTTTTTT. Residues: CASSLEFNEKLFF.

The CDR3 loop is CASLRDWGGEQFF. CDR3 nucleotides: TGTGCCAGTCTCCGGGACTGGGGTGGGGAGCAGTTCTTC. V gene TRBV2 combines with J gene TRBJ2-1, with a weak D call TRBD2 (6 bases). CDR1 and CDR2 (germline): SNHLY, FYNNEI. V was clipped by 9 bases and J by 10 bases, with 19 bases between them. This CDR3 is built from 13 residues.

Only one count was recorded for this clone. The J gene is TRBJ2-1, the V gene TRBV7-9, with 14 bases fitting TRBD2. J gave up 10 bases and V 0 bases, and 8 bases lay outside the gene matches. CDR1 is SEHNR and CDR2 is FQNEAQ in the germline V gene (reference sequence). The CDR3 has 17 residues. In DNA form, the CDR3 reads TGTGCCAGCAGCTTAGCATCCGGACTAGCGGGAGGCAGGGAGCAGTTCTTC. This codes for CASSLASGLAGGREQFF.

The rearrangement links TRBV27 to TRBJ2-7; D not certain. Trimming pared 6 bases from V and 2 bases from J, leaving 11 bases between. This CDR3 is built from 13 residues. From germline, CDR1 is MNHEY and CDR2 SMNVEV (reference sequence). The CDR3: CASSKGMAYEQYF. The CDR3 DNA reads as TGTGCCAGCAGCAAGGGAATGGCCTACGAGCAGTACTTC.

The J gene is TRBJ2-2, the V gene TRBV5-4; TRBD2 aligns across 8 bases. Germline V gene lookup returns CDR1 SGHNT and CDR2 YYREEE (reference sequence). This CDR3 has 15 residues. After removal of 0 bases from V and 6 bases from J, the junction contained 4 bases not matched to a gene. CDR3 bases: TGTGCCAGCAGCTTGGGACGGGGGGGGCCCGGGGAGCTGTTTTTT. It codes for CASSLGRGGPGELFF.

The V call is TRBV6-6, the J call TRBJ2-1, with TRBD2 matching 14 bases. Unmatched junction bases numbered 8, after V lost 5 bases and J lost 5 bases. The CDR3 is made up of 17 amino acids. Germline loops: CDR1 MNHNY, CDR2 SVGAGI (reference sequence). DNA of the CDR3: TGTGCCAGCAGTCGGAAGGGGACTAGCGGGAGTCACAATGAGCAGTTCTTC. Residues: CASSRKGTSGSHNEQFF.

This clone has just one count. This chain links TRBV14 with TRBJ2-3; 7 bases fit TRBD1. The V gene's germline CDR1 is SGHDN and CDR2 FVKESK. CDR3 size: 15 residues. The V gene end was trimmed by 4 bases and the J gene end by 2 bases; junction bases not matched to a gene: 6. CDR3 sequence: CASSLEGQSTDTQYF. The CDR3 DNA sequence: TGTGCCAGCAGCCTTGAGGGACAGTCCACAGATACGCAGTATTTT.

The chain carries TRBV12-5 and TRBJ2-7; 9 nucleotides align to TRBD1. The V and J ends lost 2 bases and 0 bases, in that order; junction bases with no gene match: 5. The V gene's germline CDR1 is LGHNT and CDR2 FRNRAP. CDR3 length: 16 amino acids. In DNA form, the CDR3 reads TGTGCTAGTGGTTTGCCACGGACAGGGGTCTCCTACGAGCAGTACTTC. Translating it yields CASGLPRTGVSYEQYF.

This sequence joins TRBV5-1 and TRBJ1-1; tentatively, D is TRBD1 (6 bases). This CDR3 contains 16 residues. From germline, CDR1 is SGHRS and CDR2 YFSETQ. V was pared by 3 bases and J by 0 bases, with 15 bases between. The CDR3 nucleotides are TGCGCCAGCAGCTGGGGTTGGGGGGCAGTGAACACTGAAGCTTTCTTT. Amino acid sequence: CASSWGWGAVNTEAFF.

This chain uses TRBV25-1 with TRBJ2-3; D remains unclear. This CDR3 has 12 residues. Germline CDR1 and CDR2: MGHDK and SYGVNS. V gave up 3 bases and J gave up 2 bases, with 3 bases separating them. CDR3 residues: CASSDLTDTQYF. CDR3 bases: TGTGCCAGCAGTGACCTCACAGATACGCAGTATTTT.

The J gene is TRBJ2-1, the V gene TRBV19, with D uncertain. V was pared by 5 bases and J by 1 base, with 12 bases between. CDR3 length: 15 amino acids. Germline V CDR1 and CDR2: LNHDA, SQIVND (reference sequence). The CDR3 coding sequence is TGTGCCAGTAGTGACGACGGTCAATCCTACAATGAGCAGTTCTTC. Its protein is CASSDDGQSYNEQFF. The whole variable domain, filled in from reference TRBV19 and TRBJ2-1, reads DGGITQSPKYLFRKEGQNVTLSCEQNLNHDAMYWYRQDPGQGLRLIYYSQIVNDFQKGDIAEGYSVSREKKESFPLTVTSAQKNPTAFYLCASSDDGQSYNEQFFGPGTRLTVL.

This chain connects TRBV19 to TRBJ2-1, with 8 bases fitting TRBD2. J gave up 2 bases and V 5 bases, and 11 bases lay outside the gene matches. The CDR3 consists of 17 residues. CDR1 is LNHDA, CDR2 SQIVND, per germline (reference sequence). The CDR3 reads CASSGLSGSRTYNEQFF. The DNA for the CDR3 is TGTGCCAGTAGTGGTCTGAGCGGGAGTAGGACCTACAATGAGCAGTTCTTC.

The CDR3 reads CASSQTRLQFF. The CDR3 nucleotides read TGTGCCAGCAGCCAGACCAGGCTGCAGTTCTTC. The chain employs TRBV3-1 (or the pseudogene TRBV3-2) and TRBJ2-1; D not certain. Per the germline V gene, CDR1 is LGHDT and CDR2 is YNNKEL (reference sequence). Deletions cut 3 bases from V and 12 bases from J, with 9 bases between. The CDR3 totals 11 residues.

This clone has only one observation. The chain couples TRBV7-8 to TRBJ2-6; D gene unclear. CDR1 is SGHVS, CDR2 FQNEAQ, per germline. V dropped 7 bases and J dropped 2 bases, with 9 bases sitting between them. The CDR3 loop spans 14 amino acids. The chain's CDR3 is CASTSTTGANVLTF. CDR3 DNA: TGTGCCAGCACATCTACTACTGGGGCCAACGTCCTGACTTTC.

This clone showed up just once. The chain joins TRBV29-1 to TRBJ2-3; D gene uncertain. The germline V and J ends were trimmed by 1 base and 4 bases, with 3 bases remaining between them. The germline V gene encodes CDR1 SQVTM and CDR2 ANQGSEA. There are 11 residues in the CDR3. The CDR3: CSVEAADTQYF. The CDR3 nucleotides are TGCAGCGTTGAAGCGGCAGATACGCAGTATTTT.

The chain links TRBV4-1 to TRBJ2-1; 9 nucleotides agree with TRBD2. In germline, CDR1 is MGHRA, CDR2 YSYEKL. V gave up 5 bases and J gave up 4 bases; unmatched junction bases: 9. The CDR3 runs 16 residues. CDR3 protein: CASSSPRGGFYNEQFF. DNA of the CDR3: TGCGCCAGCAGCTCCCCGCGGGGGGGCTTTTACAATGAGCAGTTCTTC.

V gene TRBV6-2 or TRBV6-3 combines with J gene TRBJ1-2; no clear D. The CDR3 is made up of 15 amino acids. The ends were cut back, 0 bases at V and 3 bases at J, with 11 bases in the middle. Germline V gives CDR1 MNHEY, CDR2 SVGEGT. CDR3 in amino acids: CASSYSRTPYYGYTF. In DNA, the CDR3 is TGTGCCAGCAGTTACTCCCGGACTCCGTACTATGGCTACACCTTC.

The V call is TRBV4-1, the J call TRBJ2-2, with D uncertain. Germline CDR1 reads MGHRA; CDR2 reads YSYEKL. The CDR3 covers 12 residues. V was shortened by 6 bases and J by 6 bases, with 8 bases between the two germline ends. CDR3 sequence: CASSPAAGELFF. CDR3 DNA sequence: TGCGCCAGCAGTCCTGCCGCCGGGGAGCTGTTTTTT.

V usage is TRBV7-9 and J usage is TRBJ2-5, with 7 positions matching TRBD1. CDR3 length: 13 residues. The junction had 4 bases not matched to a gene; V was cut back by 6 bases and J by 3 bases. Per germline, CDR1 SEHNR and CDR2 FQNEAQ (reference sequence). CDR3 protein: CASRTTGEETQYF. CDR3 DNA: TGTGCCAGCAGAACTACAGGGGAAGAGACCCAGTACTTC.

The chain uses TRBV24-1 and TRBJ2-5; D ambiguous. CDR1 KGHDR and CDR2 SFDVKD come from the germline V gene. There are 14 residues in the CDR3. Trimming took off 3 bases at V and 5 bases at J, with 12 bases between the two ends. In DNA form, the CDR3 reads TGTGCCACCAGTGATAAGAACTCGCGGGAGACCCAGTACTTC. Translating gives CATSDKNSRETQYF.

Written as DNA, the CDR3 is TGTGCCAGCAGTGCTGACAGTAACTATGGCTACACCTTC. Residues: CASSADSNYGYTF. The chain employs TRBV12-3 or TRBV12-4 and TRBJ1-2, with D perhaps TRBD1 (5 bases). Trimming took 5 bases from V and 1 from J, leaving 8 bases between them. The CDR3 spans 13 residues.

This sequence joins TRBV19 and TRBJ1-4; tentative D call: TRBD1 (5 bases). The CDR3 is 14 amino acids. Trimming shortened V by 5 bases and J by 0 bases, and 7 bases separated the two germline ends. The germline V gene has CDR1 LNHDA and CDR2 SQIVND (reference sequence). The DNA of the CDR3 is TGTGCCAGTAGTCAGGGTTCAACTAATGAAAAACTGTTTTTT. Protein product: CASSQGSTNEKLFF.

The chain uses TRBV5-1 and TRBJ2-7, with 11 bases matching TRBD2. The germline gives CDR1 SGHRS, CDR2 YFSETQ. With V trimmed by 4 bases and J by 3 bases, 6 bases remained unmatched. The CDR3 is made up of 15 amino acids. This CDR3 is CASSLAGGDLYEQYF. As DNA, the CDR3 is TGCGCCAGCAGCCTAGCGGGAGGAGACCTCTACGAGCAGTACTTC.